Below are 15 T cell receptor beta chains sequenced from a single sample in a study of cytomegalovirus exposure and HLA in healthy donors. Only in-frame clones appear in the TCRdb table, and some are missing; sequencing was by immunoSEQ multiplex PCR. The table includes about 240,000 clones, approximately 83% detected once. The sequencing sample was made of PBMCs. The receptors were gathered from a woman aged 25 to 45 in good health and CMV-seropositive.

This chain connects TRBV4-2 to TRBJ1-5, with TRBD1 matching 8 bases. The CDR3 spans 16 residues. Germline loops: CDR1 LGHNA, CDR2 YNFKEQ. J lost 4 bases, V lost 0 bases, and 5 bases had no gene match. The CDR3 nucleotides are TGTGCCAGCAGCCAAGACGAGACAGGGGTTAATCAGCCCCAGCATTTT. Protein sequence: CASSQDETGVNQPQHF.

This chain connects TRBV28 to TRBJ2-2, with D perhaps TRBD2 (5 bases). V lost 6 bases to trimming and J lost 4 bases, with 15 bases between them. Germline CDR1 and CDR2: MDHEN and SYDVKM. The CDR3 loop spans 15 amino acids. In DNA form, the CDR3 reads TGTGCCAGCAGCCCTCGAGGGAGAGGCACCGGGGAGCTGTTTTTT. Its protein is CASSPRGRGTGELFF.

The gene calls are TRBV7-9 and TRBJ1-1; no definite D call. CDR3 size: 12 residues. Germline V gene sequence: CDR1 SEHNR, CDR2 FQNEAQ (reference sequence). Trimming took 5 bases from V and 8 from J, leaving 12 bases between them. The chain's CDR3 is CASSLDGREAFF. The CDR3 DNA follows: TGTGCCAGCAGCCTAGACGGCAGGGAAGCTTTCTTT.

Turning to this clone: Within the sample, other DNA sequences also encode this same CDR3. V and J are TRBV5-1 and TRBJ1-1, with 8 positions matching TRBD1. The J segment lost 3 bases and the V segment lost 0 bases, leaving 1 base of the junction unmatched. CDR3 length equals 14 residues. Germline values: CDR1 SGHRS, CDR2 YFSETQ. The CDR3 sequence: CASSLVTGDTEAFF. The CDR3 region has the DNA TGCGCCAGCAGCTTGGTGACAGGGGACACTGAAGCTTTCTTT.

This clone was recorded only once. The rearrangement uses TRBV6-6 and TRBJ1-2, with 9 bases fitting TRBD1. From germline, CDR1 is MNHNY and CDR2 SVGAGI (reference sequence). V was clipped by 7 bases and J by 3 bases; unmatched bases: 9. This CDR3 spans 15 amino acids. CDR3 nucleotides: TGTGCCAGCACAAGCGGGACAGGGAGCCACTATGGCTACACCTTC. Protein: CASTSGTGSHYGYTF.

This clone was counted a single time. This chain connects TRBV28 to TRBJ2-5, with D perhaps TRBD2 (5 bases). This CDR3 is built from 15 residues. Germline V lookup: CDR1 MDHEN, CDR2 SYDVKM. Trimming cost V 6 bases and J 5 bases, with 19 bases left between them. CDR3 coding DNA: TGTGCCAGCAGCTCGACCGGGATGTATGGGGAGACCCAGTACTTC. It is translated as CASSSTGMYGETQYF.

The chain is built from TRBV11-1 and TRBJ1-1, with D perhaps matching TRBD1 (6 bases). The germline V and J ends were trimmed by 6 bases and 3 bases, with 17 bases remaining between them. CDR1 and CDR2 (germline): SGHAT, FQDESV (reference sequence). The CDR3 spans 15 residues. The CDR3, as DNA: TGTGCCAGCAGGGAGCCTAAACAGGGCTACACTGAAGCTTTCTTT. Its protein product is CASREPKQGYTEAFF. Drawing the rest from reference TRBV11-1 and TRBJ1-1, the complete variable domain is EAEVAQSPRYKITEKSQAVAFWCDPISGHATLYWYRQILGQGPELLVQFQDESVVDDSQLPKDRFSAERLKGVDSTLKIQPAELGDSAMYLCASREPKQGYTEAFFGQGTRLTVV.

This clone has only one observation. This chain links TRBV30 with TRBJ2-7; D remains ambiguous. Trimming took off 1 base at V and 4 bases at J, with 8 bases between the two ends. Germline V gene lookup returns CDR1 GTSNPN and CDR2 SVGIG (reference sequence). The CDR3 extends over 12 amino acids. The CDR3 loop reads CAWSALLYEQYF. For the CDR3, the DNA is TGTGCCTGGAGTGCCCTTTTGTACGAGCAGTACTTC.

The V call is TRBV14, the J call TRBJ2-1; 8 nucleotides line up with TRBD1. V shed 3 bases, J shed 9 bases, and the junction held 19 bases outside the gene matches. Germline loops: CDR1 SGHDN, CDR2 FVKESK. This CDR3 has 18 residues. CDR3 loop: CASSHGPLRGQARREQFF. CDR3 sequence (DNA): TGTGCCAGCAGCCACGGTCCTCTCAGGGGACAGGCCCGCCGTGAGCAGTTCTTC.

This clone was counted a few times. The chain is built from TRBV28 and TRBJ1-2; 7 bases line up with TRBD1. Germline CDR1 is MDHEN and CDR2 is SYDVKM. The CDR3 is 15 amino acids. Trimming cost V 3 bases and J 2 bases; bases outside gene matches: 6. The CDR3 region is CASSFDRDRNYGYTF. CDR3 DNA sequence: TGTGCCAGCAGTTTCGATAGGGACAGAAACTATGGCTACACCTTC.

This chain joins TRBV30 and TRBJ2-2; 8 bases agree with TRBD1. V lost 4 bases, J lost 1 base, and 2 bases stayed unmatched. The V gene's germline CDR1 is GTSNPN and CDR2 SVGIG (reference sequence). The CDR3 spans 14 residues. The CDR3 bases are TGTGCCTGGAACAGGGGGATGAACACCGGGGAGCTGTTTTTT. Translation gives CAWNRGMNTGELFF.

The CDR3 loop is CAWRWREGDTQYF. The CDR3 coding sequence is TGTGCCTGGAGGTGGCGGGAGGGAGATACGCAGTATTTT. The chain combines TRBV30 with TRBJ2-3; 9 bases match TRBD2. This CDR3 has 13 residues. V was clipped by 3 bases and J by 5 bases; unmatched bases: 3. Germline loops: CDR1 GTSNPN, CDR2 SVGIG (reference sequence).

V usage is TRBV11-3 and J usage is TRBJ2-7; 10 bases are shared with TRBD1. Losses at the gene ends were 5 bases for V and 6 bases for J; bases not matched to a gene: 7. CDR3 size: 14 residues. CDR1 and CDR2 (germline): SGHNT, YENEEA. CDR3 coding DNA: TGTGCCAGCAGCCCCGGGACAGGGGTAAGCGAGCAGTACTTC. This translates into CASSPGTGVSEQYF.

J is TRBJ2-2 and V is TRBV7-2, with 9 bases lining up with TRBD2. The CDR3 consists of 17 residues. Germline V gene data show CDR1 as SGHTA and CDR2 as FQGNSA. Trimming cost V 5 bases and J 3 bases; bases outside gene matches: 10. The CDR3 DNA sequence: TGTGCCAGCAGCAGACTAGCGGCCGTATCGGACACCGGGGAGCTGTTTTTT. This translates into CASSRLAAVSDTGELFF. The full variable domain, with the rest looked up from reference TRBV7-2 and TRBJ2-2, is GAGVSQSPSNKVTEKGKDVELRCDPISGHTALYWYRQSLGQGLEFLIYFQGNSAPDKSGLPSDRFSAERTGGSVSTLTIQRTQQEDSAVYLCASSRLAAVSDTGELFFGEGSRLTVL.

The chain couples TRBV6-1 to TRBJ2-5, with 11 nucleotides matching TRBD1. V lost 7 bases, J lost 5 bases, and 6 bases stayed unmatched. Germline V gene data show CDR1 as MNHNS and CDR2 as SASEGT. The CDR3 extends over 14 amino acids. CDR3 nucleotide sequence: TGTGCCAGCACCGCGGACAGGGGGCGGGAGACCCAGTACTTC. Its translation is CASTADRGRETQYF.